Here is one T cell receptor beta chain with its context. Its antigen remains unidentified. It has no much larger one-base neighbor in the sample; base qualities were not kept. The donors were included in the validation cohort of over a hundred subjects, a group kept apart from the approximately 690-subject first cohort. The sample is drawn from a study of cytomegalovirus exposure and HLA in healthy donors (dated by TCRdb to the late 2010s). As for the study more broadly: According to a later analysis, one platform produced both the roughly 120 validation repertoires and the 720 or so repertoires of the first cohort. The study aimed to test whether cataloging public T cell receptors could reveal signatures of past pathogen exposure. In addition to the first cohort of about 650 subjects, a separate validation cohort of approximately 120 different subjects was used. To predict cytomegalovirus infection status, the study brought together high-throughput TCR immunosequencing, statistical association of individual TCRs with disease status, and machine learning. What the study reported, not specific to this receptor: A later analysis had no HLA typing for the validation cohort, so co-occurrence there was scored across all 120 repertoires. A few of the identified cytomegalovirus-associated TCR beta chains were confirmed in vitro to be specific for cytomegalovirus antigens. Across donors, most TCR sequences were observed very rarely, whereas some public TCRs were present in many individuals. The authors suggested that the approach could potentially be generalized to other disease states and immunological phenotypes. Subsequent analysis determined that TCRs grouped into clusters in the first cohort also showed a tendency toward co-occurrence across the 120 or so validation repertoires, and approximately 93% of cluster scores exceeded 0. In both the original and validation cohorts, the classifier was reported to diagnose cytomegalovirus status with high specificity and sensitivity. A total of 150 to 200 TCR beta chains were listed by the study as associated with cytomegalovirus.

The receptor library was made with the immunoSEQ multiplex PCR assay. In the original analysis: A statistical classification framework was built for diagnosing cytomegalovirus status from the catalog of TCR beta chain sequences. TCRdb carries this immuneACCESS record with in-frame sequences only. Its versions omit some clonotypes, under half of them owing to an unresolved V gene in the studies checked, with the rest unexplained. That table furnishes V, J and clone size, whereas the DNA furnished D and trimming. The sample table holds roughly 65,000 clones, of which about 92% were seen once. The top ten hold roughly 5% of the sample. Sequencing was performed on PBMCs. The receptor's source is a man younger than 35 in good health and CMV-seropositive.

The nucleotide sequence is given as TGTGCCAGCAGTACCCAGCGGGAGGCCTTCTACGAGCAGTACTTC. It encodes CASSTQREAFYEQYF. The sequence links TRBV28 to TRBJ2-7, and TRBD2 matches 9 of the central bases. Clipping removes 5 bases from V and 3 bases from J, with 8 as the unmatched junction base count. The CDR3 goes from the cysteine to the phenylalanine over 15 residues. The retained sequence is limited to the CDR3, 45 bases, with the frame set at the first base. As encoded in the germline V gene, CDR1 is MDHEN while CDR2 is SYDVKM.